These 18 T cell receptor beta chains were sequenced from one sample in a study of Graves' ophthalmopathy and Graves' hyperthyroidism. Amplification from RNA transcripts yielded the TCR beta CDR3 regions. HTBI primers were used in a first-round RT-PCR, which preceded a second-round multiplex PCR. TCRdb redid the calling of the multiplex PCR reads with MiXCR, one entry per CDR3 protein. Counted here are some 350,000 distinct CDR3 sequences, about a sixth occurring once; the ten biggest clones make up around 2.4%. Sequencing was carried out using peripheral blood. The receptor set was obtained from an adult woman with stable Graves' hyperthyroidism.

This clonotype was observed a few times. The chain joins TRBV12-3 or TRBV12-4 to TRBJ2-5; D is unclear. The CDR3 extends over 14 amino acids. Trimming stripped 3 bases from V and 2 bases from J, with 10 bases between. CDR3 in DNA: TGTGCCAGCAGTTTTTATGGCGGACAAGAGACCCAGTACTTC. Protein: CASSFYGGQETQYF.

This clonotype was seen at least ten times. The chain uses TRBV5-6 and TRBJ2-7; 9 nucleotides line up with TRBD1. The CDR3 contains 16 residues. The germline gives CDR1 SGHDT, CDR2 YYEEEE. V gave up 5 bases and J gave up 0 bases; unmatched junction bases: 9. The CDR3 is CASRAGQGLNSYEQYF. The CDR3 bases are TGTGCCAGCAGGGCCGGACAGGGGCTAAACTCCTACGAGCAGTACTTC.

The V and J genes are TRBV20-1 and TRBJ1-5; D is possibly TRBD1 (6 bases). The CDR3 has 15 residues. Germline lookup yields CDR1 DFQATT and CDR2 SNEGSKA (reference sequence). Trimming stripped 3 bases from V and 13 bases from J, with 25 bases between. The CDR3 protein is CSASARGLMRVTQHF. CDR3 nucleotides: TGCAGTGCTAGTGCTCGGGGGCTCATGAGGGTCACTCAGCATTTT.

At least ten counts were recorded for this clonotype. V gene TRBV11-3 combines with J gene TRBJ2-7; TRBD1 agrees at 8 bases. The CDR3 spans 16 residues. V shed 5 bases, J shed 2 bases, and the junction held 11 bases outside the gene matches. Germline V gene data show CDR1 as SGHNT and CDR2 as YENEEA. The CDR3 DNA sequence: TGTGCCAGCAGCAGCTTAAGTCGACAGGGGCCCTACGAGCAGTACTTC. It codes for CASSSLSRQGPYEQYF. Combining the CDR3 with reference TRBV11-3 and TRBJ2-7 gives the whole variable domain EAGVVQSPRYKIIEKKQPVAFWCNPISGHNTLYWYLQNLGQGPELLIRYENEEAVDDSQLPKDRFSAERLKGVDSTLKIQPAELGDSAVYLCASSSLSRQGPYEQYFGPGTRLTVT.

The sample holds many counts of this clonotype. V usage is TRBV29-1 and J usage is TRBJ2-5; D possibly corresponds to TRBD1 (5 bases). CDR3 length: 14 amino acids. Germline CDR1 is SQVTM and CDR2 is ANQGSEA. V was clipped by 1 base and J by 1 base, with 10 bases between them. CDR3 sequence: CSVEGTGAQETQYF. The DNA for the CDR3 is TGCAGCGTTGAAGGTACTGGGGCCCAAGAGACCCAGTACTTC.

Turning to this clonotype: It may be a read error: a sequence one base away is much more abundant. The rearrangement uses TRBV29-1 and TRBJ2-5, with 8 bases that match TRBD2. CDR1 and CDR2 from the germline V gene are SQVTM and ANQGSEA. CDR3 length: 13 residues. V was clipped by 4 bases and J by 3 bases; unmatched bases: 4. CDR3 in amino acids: CSVGPGGKETQYF. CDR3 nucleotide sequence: TGCAGCGTTGGACCGGGGGGGAAAGAGACCCAGTACTTC.

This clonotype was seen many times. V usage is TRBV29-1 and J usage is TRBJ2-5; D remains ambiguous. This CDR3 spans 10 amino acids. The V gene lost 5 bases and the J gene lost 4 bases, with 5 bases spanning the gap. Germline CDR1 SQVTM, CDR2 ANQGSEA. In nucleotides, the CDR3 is TGCAGCGTTTTCAGAGAGACCCAGTACTTC. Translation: CSVFRETQYF.

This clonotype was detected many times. The CDR3 reads CSAGRFGGSYEQYF. CDR3 DNA: TGCAGTGCAGGACGGTTCGGCGGGAGCTACGAGCAGTACTTC. The V call is TRBV20-1, the J call TRBJ2-7, with 7 bases fitting TRBD2. The CDR3 has 14 residues. Germline V gene lookup returns CDR1 DFQATT and CDR2 SNEGSKA (reference sequence). J was trimmed by 3 bases and V by 6 bases; bases with no gene match: 11.

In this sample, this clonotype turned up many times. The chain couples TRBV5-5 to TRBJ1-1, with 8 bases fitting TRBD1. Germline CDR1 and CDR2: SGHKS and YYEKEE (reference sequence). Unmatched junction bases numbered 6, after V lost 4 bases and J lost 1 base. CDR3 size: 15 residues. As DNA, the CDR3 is TGTGCCAGCAGCCAGATAGGGACAGGGAACACTGAAGCTTTCTTT. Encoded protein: CASSQIGTGNTEAFF. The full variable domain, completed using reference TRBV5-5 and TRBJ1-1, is DAGVTQSPTHLIKTRGQQVTLRCSPISGHKSVSWYQQVLGQGPQFIFQYYEKEERGRGNFPDRFSARQFPNYSSELNVNALLLGDSALYLCASSQIGTGNTEAFFGQGTRLTVV.

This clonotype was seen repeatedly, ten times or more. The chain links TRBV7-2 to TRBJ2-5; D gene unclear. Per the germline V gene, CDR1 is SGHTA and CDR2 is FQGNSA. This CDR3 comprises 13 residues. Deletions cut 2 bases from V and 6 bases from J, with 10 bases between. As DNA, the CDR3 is TGTGCCAGCAGCTTACTACCTTCCCAGACCCAGTACTTC. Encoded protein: CASSLLPSQTQYF.

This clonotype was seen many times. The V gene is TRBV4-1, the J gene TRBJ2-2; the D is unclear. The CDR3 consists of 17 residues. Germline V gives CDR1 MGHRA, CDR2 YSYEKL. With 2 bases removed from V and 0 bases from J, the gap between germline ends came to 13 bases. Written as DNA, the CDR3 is TGCGCCAGCAGCCAACGACGGTCCTACGCGAACACCGGGGAGCTGTTTTTT. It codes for CASSQRRSYANTGELFF.

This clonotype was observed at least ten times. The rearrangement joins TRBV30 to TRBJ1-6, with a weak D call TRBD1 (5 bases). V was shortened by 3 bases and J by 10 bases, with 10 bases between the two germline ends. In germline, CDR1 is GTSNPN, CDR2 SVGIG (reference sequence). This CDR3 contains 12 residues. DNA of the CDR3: TGTGCCTGGAGGGGGGTACGCTCACCCCTCCACTTT. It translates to CAWRGVRSPLHF.

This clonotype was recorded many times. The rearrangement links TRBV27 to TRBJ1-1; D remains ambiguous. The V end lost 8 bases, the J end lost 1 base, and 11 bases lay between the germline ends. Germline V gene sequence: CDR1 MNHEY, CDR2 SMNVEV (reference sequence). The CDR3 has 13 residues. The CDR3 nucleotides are TGTGCCAGCCTCAACCCGGCGAACACTGAAGCTTTCTTT. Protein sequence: CASLNPANTEAFF.

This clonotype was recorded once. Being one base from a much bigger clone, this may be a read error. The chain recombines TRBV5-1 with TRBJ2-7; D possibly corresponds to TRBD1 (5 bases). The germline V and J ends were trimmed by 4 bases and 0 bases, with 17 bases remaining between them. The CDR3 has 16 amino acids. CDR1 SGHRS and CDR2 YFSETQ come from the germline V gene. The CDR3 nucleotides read TGCGCCAGCAGCCCAGAACAAGACAGAACCTCCTACGAGCAGTACGTC. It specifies CASSPEQDRTSYEQYV.

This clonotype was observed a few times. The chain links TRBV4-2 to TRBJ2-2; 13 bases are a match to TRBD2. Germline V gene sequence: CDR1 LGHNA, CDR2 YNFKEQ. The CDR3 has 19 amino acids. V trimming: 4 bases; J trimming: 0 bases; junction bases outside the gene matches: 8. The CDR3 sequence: CASSPGTSGTYSNTGELFF. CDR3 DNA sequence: TGTGCCAGCAGCCCAGGGACTAGCGGGACCTATTCGAACACCGGGGAGCTGTTTTTT.

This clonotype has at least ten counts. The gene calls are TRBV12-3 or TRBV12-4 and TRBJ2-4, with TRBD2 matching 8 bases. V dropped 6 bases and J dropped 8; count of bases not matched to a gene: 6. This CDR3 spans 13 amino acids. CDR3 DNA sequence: TGTGCCAGCAGCCGGCCAGCGGGAGACATTCAGTACTTC. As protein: CASSRPAGDIQYF.

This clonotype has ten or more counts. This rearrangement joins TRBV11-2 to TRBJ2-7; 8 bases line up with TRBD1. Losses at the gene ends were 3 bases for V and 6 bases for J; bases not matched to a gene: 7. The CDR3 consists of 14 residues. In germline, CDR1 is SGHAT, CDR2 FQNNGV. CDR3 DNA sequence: TGTGCCAGCAGCTTGGACAGGGTATTAAGCGAGCAGTACTTC. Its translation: CASSLDRVLSEQYF.

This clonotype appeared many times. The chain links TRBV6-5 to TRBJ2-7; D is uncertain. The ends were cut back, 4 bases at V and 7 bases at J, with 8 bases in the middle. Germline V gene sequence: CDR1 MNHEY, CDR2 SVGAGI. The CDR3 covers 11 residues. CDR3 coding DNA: TGTGCCAGCAGTTTGGGGAAAGAGCAGTACTTC. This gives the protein CASSLGKEQYF.